The 27 T cell receptor beta chains reported below all come from one sample, sequenced in a study of blood T cells in healthy people across ages. A second PCR of 7 to 11 cycles used a sample-barcoded 5' primer and a J-beta primer mix. Each CDR3 protein gets one entry after TCRdb re-called the 5' RACE reads with MiXCR. The sample yields roughly 2 million distinct CDR3 sequences, approximately 50% seen once. Material for sequencing was blood. These TCRs come from a woman in her 40s in good health.

The CDR3 DNA is TGTGCCAGCAGTCTGGCGGGACAGTCAAGGGTCAATGAGCAGTTCTTC. It translates to CASSLAGQSRVNEQFF. The chain employs TRBV28 and TRBJ2-1; maybe TRBD1 (7 bases). With 5 bases removed from V and 6 bases from J, the gap between germline ends came to 20 bases. The CDR3 is 16 amino acids. Germline-derived CDR1 and CDR2 are MDHEN and SYDVKM.

The V and J genes are TRBV29-1 and TRBJ2-4; maybe TRBD1 (6 bases). The end of the DNA fits TRBJ2-5 better, so the J call may be wrong. Germline CDR1 SQVTM, CDR2 ANQGSEA. The CDR3 consists of 14 residues. DNA for the CDR3: TGCAGCGTTGATAGAGGGGGAAGAGGGGAGACCCAGTACTTC. Translated, it gives CSVDRGGRGETQYF.

The chain's CDR3 is CASSLPLTGYNNEQYF. Here the CDR3 DNA reads TGTGCCAGCAGTTTACCCCTAACAGGGTACAACAACGAGCAGTACTTC. The chain has TRBV28 and TRBJ2-5; D perhaps matches TRBD1 (6 bases). The DNA end favors TRBJ2-7, so the J call may be wrong. Looked up from germline, CDR1 is MDHEN and CDR2 is SYDVKM. The CDR3 is 16 residues long.

The chain carries TRBV7-2 and TRBJ2-3; TRBD2 matches at 8 bases. Germline values: CDR1 SGHTA, CDR2 FQGNSA. This CDR3 is 15 amino acids long. The ends lost 3 bases at V and 0 bases at J; junction bases unmatched: 2. CDR3 coding DNA: TGTGCCAGCAGCTTTAGCGGGGATAGCACAGATACGCAGTATTTT. This encodes CASSFSGDSTDTQYF.

The table lists this clonotype with a few counts. The chain employs TRBV11-1 and TRBJ2-6; no clear D gene. The CDR3 totals 15 residues. Germline V gene data show CDR1 as SGHAT and CDR2 as FQDESV (reference sequence). Trimming pared 4 bases from V and 0 bases from J, leaving 7 bases between. As DNA, the CDR3 is TGTGCCAGCAGCTCTTTCACCTCTGGGGCCAACGTCCTGACTTTC. It is translated as CASSSFTSGANVLTF.

This chain joins TRBV24-1 and TRBJ1-2; tentatively, D is TRBD1 (5 bases). The CDR3 contains 13 residues. Germline CDR1 is KGHDR and CDR2 is SFDVKD. V shed 4 bases and J shed 7 bases, with 12 bases lying between them. In DNA form, the CDR3 reads TGTGCCACCAGTGAATTCCAGGGAAGTGGCTACACCTTC. Its translation: CATSEFQGSGYTF.

The chain employs TRBV7-9 and TRBJ1-4, with TRBD1 matching over 10 bases. Germline CDR1 and CDR2: SEHNR and FQNEAQ (reference sequence). The junction had 4 bases not matched to a gene; V was cut back by 4 bases and J by 8 bases. This CDR3 region has 14 residues. CDR3 sequence: CASSWDRGEEKLFF. The DNA of the CDR3 is TGTGCCAGCAGCTGGGACAGGGGTGAGGAAAAACTGTTTTTT.

The chain has TRBV19 and TRBJ2-7; D is perhaps TRBD2 (6 bases). Gene TRBJ2-5 matches the end of the DNA better, so the J call may be wrong. Germline CDR1 reads LNHDA; CDR2 reads SQIVND (reference sequence). The CDR3 contains 14 residues. This chain's CDR3 is CASSISGRPETQYF. For the CDR3, the DNA is TGTGCCAGTAGTATATCGGGGAGGCCAGAGACCCAGTACTTC.

As concerns this clonotype: Germline is not matched at one junction end, which may reflect a read error. V usage is TRBV4-1 and J usage is TRBJ2-3; D is possibly TRBD1 or TRBD2 (5 bases each). Per the germline V gene, CDR1 is MGHRA and CDR2 is YSYEKL. CDR3 length equals 18 residues. The CDR3 nucleotides are TGCGCCAGCAGCCCCGTGAGGGGTGTGGGCGGCAACACAAATACGCAGTATTTT. Protein: CASSPVRGVGGNTNTQYF.

V gene TRBV5-1 combines with J gene TRBJ2-1; D not certain. CDR1 is SGHRS and CDR2 is YFSETQ in the germline V gene. V lost 0 bases and J lost 8, with 6 bases in between. The CDR3 runs to 12 residues. The CDR3 nucleotides are TGCGCCAGCAGCTTGGCCGAGGATGAGCAGTTCTTC. Its protein is CASSLAEDEQFF.

The chain has TRBV14 and TRBJ1-6; the D gene is possibly TRBD1 (6 bases). The V end was cut by 0 bases, the J end by 7 bases, with 13 bases between. CDR3 length: 16 residues. From germline, CDR1 is SGHDN and CDR2 FVKESK. CDR3: CASSQDMDRANSPLHF. The CDR3 region has the DNA TGTGCCAGCAGCCAAGATATGGACAGAGCGAATTCACCCCTCCACTTT.

The chain links TRBV6-6 to TRBJ2-1; 8 nucleotides match TRBD2. Per germline, CDR1 MNHNY and CDR2 SVGAGI (reference sequence). The CDR3 loop spans 15 amino acids. V was clipped by 7 bases and J by 1 base; unmatched bases: 6. In DNA, the CDR3 is TGTGCCAGCACTATAGCGGGGAGTTCCTACAATGAGCAGTTCTTC. Residues: CASTIAGSSYNEQFF.

The chain joins TRBV9 to TRBJ2-3; unclear D gene. The length of the CDR3 is 14 residues. Germline lookup yields CDR1 SGDLS and CDR2 YYNGEE. The V and J ends lost 3 bases and 4 bases respectively, with 12 bases between them. CDR3 sequence: CASSAPPRSDTQYF. The CDR3 DNA follows: TGTGCCAGCAGCGCCCCCCCTCGCTCAGATACGCAGTATTTT. Together with reference TRBV9 and TRBJ2-3, the CDR3 gives the full variable domain: DSGVTQTPKHLITATGQRVTLRCSPRSGDLSVYWYQQSLDQGLQFLIQYYNGEERAKGNILERFSAQQFPDLHSELNLSSLELGDSALYFCASSAPPRSDTQYFGPGTRLTVL.

The chain joins TRBV27 to TRBJ1-1, with a tentative D call TRBD1 (5 bases). The germline V gene has CDR1 MNHEY and CDR2 SMNVEV (reference sequence). V lost 8 bases, J lost 5 bases, and 15 bases lay in between. The CDR3 runs to 13 residues. The CDR3 nucleotides are TGTGCCAGCCGGGGGATGGAGGAGACTGAAGCTTTCTTT. This gives the protein CASRGMEETEAFF.

The chain has TRBV18 and TRBJ2-1, with TRBD1 as a possible D gene (6 bases). Germline V gene lookup returns CDR1 KGHSH and CDR2 LQKENI. V was cut by 8 bases and J by 5 bases, with 16 bases left in between. This CDR3 spans 14 amino acids. The CDR3 DNA is TGTGCCAGCAGCCCTCAAACAGGGAACAATGAGCAGTTCTTC. Amino acid sequence: CASSPQTGNNEQFF.

V is TRBV7-2 and J is TRBJ1-5, with D possibly matching TRBD1 (5 bases). Trimming removed 5 bases at V and 6 bases at J, with 17 bases between. Germline CDR1 and CDR2: SGHTA and FQGNSA. The CDR3 has 15 residues. CDR3 residues: CASSKTVEGAQPQHF. Here the CDR3 DNA reads TGTGCCAGCAGCAAGACAGTGGAAGGAGCTCAGCCCCAGCATTTT.

The rearrangement joins TRBV7-6 to TRBJ1-6, with D unclear. Germline V gives CDR1 SGHVS, CDR2 FNYEAQ. This CDR3 region has 17 residues. V lost 1 base, J lost 0 bases, and 10 bases lay in between. The CDR3 spells CASSLVEGSSYNSPLHF. Here the CDR3 DNA reads TGTGCCAGCAGCTTAGTTGAGGGAAGCTCCTATAATTCACCCCTCCACTTT.

This chain joins TRBV2 and TRBJ1-1, with D uncertain. V was clipped by 2 bases and J by 4 bases, with 14 bases between them. Germline V gives CDR1 SNHLY, CDR2 FYNNEI. The length of the CDR3 is 15 residues. The CDR3 bases are TGTGCCAGCAGTGAAAGGACCGAGGTCGCCACTGAAGCTTTCTTT. Translated, it gives CASSERTEVATEAFF.

The sample holds a few counts of this clonotype. The chain joins TRBV9 to TRBJ1-2, with D possibly being TRBD1 (5 bases). The CDR3 runs to 16 residues. Trimming left V 4 bases short and J 1 base short, with 17 bases between. Germline-derived CDR1 and CDR2 are SGDLS and YYNGEE. Here the CDR3 DNA reads TGTGCCAGCAGCCTACCCCCGGGACGGCTTAACTATGGCTACACCTTC. It yields the protein CASSLPPGRLNYGYTF.

The J gene is TRBJ2-1, the V gene TRBV7-2; the D gene is possibly TRBD1 (6 bases). V was cut by 4 bases and J by 4 bases, with 14 bases left in between. This CDR3 is 15 amino acids long. CDR1 SGHTA and CDR2 FQGNSA come from the germline V gene. CDR3 nucleotide sequence: TGTGCCAGCAGCTCCTCGACAGGCTCGTACAATGAGCAGTTCTTC. This translates into CASSSSTGSYNEQFF.

The chain has TRBV7-2 and TRBJ1-2, with TRBD1 matching 7 bases. This CDR3 contains 15 residues. Germline V gene data show CDR1 as SGHTA and CDR2 as FQGNSA. Germline trimming cut 5 bases from V and 4 bases from J; bases unmatched to any gene: 10. The CDR3 spells CASSRDRVTGYGYTF. The CDR3 DNA reads as TGTGCCAGCAGCCGAGACAGGGTAACTGGCTATGGCTACACCTTC.

The CDR3 DNA reads as TGTGCCAGCAGTTTCTTGGACAGGGCTAGTGATGGCTACACCTTC. Amino acid sequence: CASSFLDRASDGYTF. The V gene is TRBV6-2 or TRBV6-3, the J gene TRBJ1-2; TRBD1 matches at 8 bases. The J segment lost 6 bases and the V segment lost 4 bases, leaving 10 bases of the junction unmatched. Germline V gene lookup returns CDR1 MNHEY and CDR2 SVGEGT. CDR3 length: 15 amino acids.

This clonotype was seen a handful of times. The genes are TRBV27 and TRBJ2-5; no definite D call. This CDR3 region has 14 residues. Per germline, CDR1 MNHEY and CDR2 SMNVEV (reference sequence). The germline V and J ends were trimmed by 6 bases and 2 bases, with 13 bases remaining between them. CDR3 DNA sequence: TGTGCCAGCAGCCTAAGCGTCAGACAAGAGACCCAGTACTTC. It specifies CASSLSVRQETQYF.

The chain uses TRBV7-2 and TRBJ2-3, with 7 bases lining up with TRBD2. Trimming took 1 base from V and 4 from J; bases not matched to a gene: 5. The CDR3 is 15 residues long. Germline values: CDR1 SGHTA, CDR2 FQGNSA. The CDR3 is CASSLEASGPDTQYF. For the CDR3, the DNA is TGTGCCAGCAGCTTAGAGGCTAGCGGTCCAGATACGCAGTATTTT.

The chain joins TRBV29-1 to TRBJ1-4; D is possibly TRBD1 (5 bases). This CDR3 comprises 14 residues. V lost 5 bases, J lost 4 bases, and 14 bases lay in between. Germline V lookup: CDR1 SQVTM, CDR2 ANQGSEA. CDR3 nucleotides: TGCAGCGTTAAGGTGGGACGTAGTAATGAAAAACTGTTTTTT. Its protein product is CSVKVGRSNEKLFF.

The genes are TRBV27 and TRBJ2-5, with 7 bases matching TRBD2. Germline-derived CDR1 and CDR2 are MNHEY and SMNVEV (reference sequence). The CDR3 totals 14 residues. The CDR3 sequence is CSSWWGGDQETQYF. The CDR3 region has the DNA TGTTCTTCTTGGTGGGGAGGGGACCAAGAGACCCAGTACTTC.

The chain links TRBV7-2 to TRBJ2-7; D is undetermined. V lost 4 bases and J lost 5, with 6 bases in between. The CDR3 extends over 11 amino acids. Germline V gives CDR1 SGHTA, CDR2 FQGNSA. CDR3 loop: CASSSANEQYF. CDR3 coding DNA: TGTGCCAGCAGCTCCGCCAACGAGCAGTACTTC.